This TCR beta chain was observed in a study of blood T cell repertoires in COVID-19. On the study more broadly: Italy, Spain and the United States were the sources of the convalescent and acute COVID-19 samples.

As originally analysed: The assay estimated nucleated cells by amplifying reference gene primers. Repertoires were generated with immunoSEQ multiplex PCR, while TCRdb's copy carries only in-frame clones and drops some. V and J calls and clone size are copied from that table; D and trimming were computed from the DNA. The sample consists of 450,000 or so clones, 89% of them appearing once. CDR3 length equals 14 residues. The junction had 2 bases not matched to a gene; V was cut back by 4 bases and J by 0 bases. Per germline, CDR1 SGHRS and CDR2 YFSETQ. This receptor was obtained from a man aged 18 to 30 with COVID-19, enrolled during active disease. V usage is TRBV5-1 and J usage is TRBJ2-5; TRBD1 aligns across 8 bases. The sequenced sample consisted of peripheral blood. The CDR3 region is CASSEQGDQETQYF. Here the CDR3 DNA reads TGCGCCAGCAGCGAACAGGGGGACCAAGAGACCCAGTACTTC. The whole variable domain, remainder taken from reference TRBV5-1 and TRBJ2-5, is KAGVTQTPRYLIKTRGQQVTLSCSPISGHRSVSWYQQTPGQGLQFLFEYFSETQRNKGNFPGRFSGRQFSNSRSEMNVSTLELGDSALYLCASSEQGDQETQYFGPGTRLLVL.